This T cell receptor (beta chain) was captured by sequencing in a study of shared clonotypes between healthy human individuals. Findings of the study overall: Inspection by rarefaction showed sorted-subset sequencing to be incomplete despite large depth.

With regard to this clone: Its target is unknown.

Trimming pared 1 base from V and 10 bases from J, leaving 12 bases between. Germline V gene data show CDR1 as SGDLS and CDR2 as YYNGEE. The CDR3 consists of 14 residues. Researchers divided each subset's genomic DNA evenly across several immunoSEQ plates. Around 200 ng DNA, tens of thousands of T cell genomes, went into each sorted-subset replicate PCR. Method: immunoSEQ multiplex PCR; TCRdb's copy keeps in-frame clones and lacks some. Altogether roughly 1,100,000 clones are present, about 77% being singletons, with the ten largest covering approximately 1.5%. The V call is TRBV9, the J call TRBJ1-6; D not resolved. This receptor was identified in a man younger than 35 in good health. Source material: memory CD4+ T cells sorted from blood. As for subset: CD45RA-negative fraction. Written as DNA, the CDR3 is TGTGCCAGCAGCGTACAGGTATTTGACTCACCCCTCCACTTT. Its protein is CASSVQVFDSPLHF.